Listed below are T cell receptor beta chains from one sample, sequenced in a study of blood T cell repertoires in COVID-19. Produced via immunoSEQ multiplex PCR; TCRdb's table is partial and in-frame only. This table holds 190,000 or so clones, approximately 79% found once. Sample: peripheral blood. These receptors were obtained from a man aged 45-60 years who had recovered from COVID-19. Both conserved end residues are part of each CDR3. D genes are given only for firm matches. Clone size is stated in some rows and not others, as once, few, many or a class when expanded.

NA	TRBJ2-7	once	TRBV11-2	CASSLDHYEQYF	TGTGCCAGCAGCTTAGATCACTACGAGCAGTACTTC
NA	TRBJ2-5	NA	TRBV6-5	CASSYGLRSRWETQYF	TGTGCCAGCAGTTATGGGTTAAGGAGCCGATGGGAGACCCAGTACTTC
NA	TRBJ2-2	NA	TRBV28	CASSLSLTYPGELFF	TGTGCCAGCAGTTTATCCCTAACTTACCCCGGGGAGCTGTTTTTT
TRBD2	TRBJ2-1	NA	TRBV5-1	CASSLNSGSFYEQFF	TGCGCCAGCAGCTTGAATAGCGGGAGTTTCTATGAGCAGTTCTTC
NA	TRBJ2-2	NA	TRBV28	CASIRSNTGELFF	TGTGCCAGCATCAGATCGAACACCGGGGAGCTGTTTTTT
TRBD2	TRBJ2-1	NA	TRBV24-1	CATRGGSGSNEQFF	TGTGCCACCAGAGGCGGTAGCGGGAGTAATGAGCAGTTCTTC
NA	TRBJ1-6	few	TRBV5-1	CASSLEEMLGAGSPLHF	TGCGCCAGCAGCTTGGAAGAAATGTTGGGGGCAGGTTCACCCCTCCACTTT
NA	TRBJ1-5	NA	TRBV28	CASMSVVNQPQHF	TGTGCCAGCATGAGTGTAGTAAATCAGCCCCAGCATTTT
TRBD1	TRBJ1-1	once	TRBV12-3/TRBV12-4	CASSVDRVAEAFF	TGTGCCAGCAGTGTGGACAGGGTGGCTGAAGCTTTCTTT
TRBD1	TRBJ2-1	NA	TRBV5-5	CASSLTGANEQFF	TGTGCCAGCAGCTTAACAGGGGCTAATGAGCAGTTCTTC
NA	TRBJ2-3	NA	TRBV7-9	CASSSISDTQYF	TGTGCCAGCAGCTCTATTTCAGATACGCAGTATTTT
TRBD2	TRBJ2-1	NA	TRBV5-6	CASSIAGGFYNEQFF	TGTGCCAGCAGTATAGCGGGAGGCTTCTACAATGAGCAGTTCTTC
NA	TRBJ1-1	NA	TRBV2	CASKSTVQNTEAFF	TGTGCCAGCAAATCGACAGTTCAGAACACTGAAGCTTTCTTT
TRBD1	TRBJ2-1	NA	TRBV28	CASSLFGTGVYEQFF	TGTGCCAGCAGTTTATTCGGGACAGGGGTCTATGAGCAGTTCTTC
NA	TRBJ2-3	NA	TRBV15	CATSPYSGRSTDTQYF	TGTGCCACCAGCCCATACTCAGGGAGGAGCACAGATACGCAGTATTTT
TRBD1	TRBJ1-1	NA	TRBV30	CAWSGQVNTEAFF	TGTGCCTGGAGCGGACAGGTGAACACTGAAGCTTTCTTT
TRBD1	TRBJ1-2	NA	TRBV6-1	CASSERWDRAIYTF	TGTGCCAGCAGTGAAAGGTGGGACAGGGCTATCTACACCTTC
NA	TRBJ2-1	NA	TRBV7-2	CASSLDPGIYNEQFF	TGTGCCAGCAGCTTAGATCCGGGTATCTACAATGAGCAGTTCTTC
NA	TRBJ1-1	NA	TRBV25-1	CASSGNSRAFF	TGTGCCAGCAGTGGGAACAGTAGAGCTTTCTTT
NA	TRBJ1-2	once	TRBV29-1	CSVEDSRDGYTF	TGCAGCGTTGAAGATAGCAGGGATGGCTACACCTTC
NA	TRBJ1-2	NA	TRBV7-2	CASSLDLGGYGYTF	TGTGCCAGCAGCTTAGATCTGGGGGGGTATGGCTACACCTTC
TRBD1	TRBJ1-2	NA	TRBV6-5	CASSMTGSDYGYTF	TGTGCCAGCAGTATGACAGGGTCCGACTATGGCTACACCTTC
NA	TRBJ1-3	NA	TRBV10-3	CAISESNPGAGNTIYF	TGTGCCATCAGTGAGTCGAACCCGGGGGCTGGAAACACCATATATTTT
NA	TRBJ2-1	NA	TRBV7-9	CASRGGLEQFF	TGTGCCAGCCGCGGGGGCCTTGAGCAGTTCTTC
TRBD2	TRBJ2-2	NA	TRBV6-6	CASSTLAGGSGELFF	TGTGCCAGCAGTACCCTAGCGGGAGGGTCCGGGGAGCTGTTTTTT
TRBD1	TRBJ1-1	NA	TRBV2	CASSGTGLTEAFF	TGTGCCAGCAGCGGGACAGGGTTAACTGAAGCTTTCTTT
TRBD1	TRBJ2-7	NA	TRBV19	CASSIIQGAIREQYF	TGTGCCAGTAGTATTATCCAGGGGGCGATTCGCGAGCAGTACTTC
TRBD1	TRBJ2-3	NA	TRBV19	CASSDRGTDTQYF	TGTGCCAGTAGTGACAGGGGTACAGATACGCAGTATTTT
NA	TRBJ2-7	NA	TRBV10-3	CAISESGVFGQYF	TGTGCCATCAGTGAGTCCGGGGTTTTTGGGCAGTACTTC
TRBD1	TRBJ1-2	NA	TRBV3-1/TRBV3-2	CASSQSARQGSGGYTF	TGTGCCAGCAGCCAATCCGCTCGACAGGGATCAGGCGGCTACACCTTC
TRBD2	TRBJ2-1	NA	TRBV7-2	CATSGTSGSYEQFF	TGTGCCACCTCCGGGACTAGCGGGAGCTATGAGCAGTTCTTC
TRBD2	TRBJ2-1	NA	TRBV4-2	CASSQEGSSGRSNEQFF	TGTGCCAGCAGCCAAGAAGGGTCCAGCGGGAGGAGTAATGAGCAGTTCTTC
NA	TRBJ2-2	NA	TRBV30	CAWSKMGLTGELFF	TGTGCCTGGAGCAAAATGGGGCTCACCGGGGAGCTGTTTTTT
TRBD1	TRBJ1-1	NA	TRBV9	CASSVRTGANTEAFF	TGTGCCAGCAGCGTTAGGACAGGGGCGAACACTGAAGCTTTCTTT
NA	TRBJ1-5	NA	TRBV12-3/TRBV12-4	CASSFGENQPQHF	TGTGCCAGCAGTTTCGGTGAGAATCAGCCCCAGCATTTT
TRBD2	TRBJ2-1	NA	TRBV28	CASSGLSGRHYNEQFF	TGTGCCAGCAGCGGGTTAAGCGGGAGACATTACAATGAGCAGTTCTTC
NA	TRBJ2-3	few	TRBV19	CASTGGADTQYF	TGTGCGAGTACTGGGGGCGCAGATACGCAGTATTTT
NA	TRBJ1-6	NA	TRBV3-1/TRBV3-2	CASSPNLDSPLHF	TGTGCCAGCAGCCCAAATTTAGATTCACCCCTCCACTTT
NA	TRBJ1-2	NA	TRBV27	CASRPRGNYGYTF	TGTGCCAGCAGGCCCCGGGGGAACTATGGCTACACCTTC
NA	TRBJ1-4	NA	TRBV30	CAWSGASEIGSNEKLFF	TGTGCCTGGAGTGGTGCATCGGAGATTGGGTCTAATGAAAAACTGTTTTTT
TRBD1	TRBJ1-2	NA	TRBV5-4	CASSRETGTGSLYTF	TGTGCCAGCAGCCGTGAGACAGGGACGGGATCCCTCTACACCTTC
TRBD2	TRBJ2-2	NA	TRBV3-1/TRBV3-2	CASRRTGGNTGELFF	TGTGCCAGCAGACGAACGGGAGGGAACACCGGGGAGCTGTTTTTT
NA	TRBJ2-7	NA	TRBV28	CASLPGQLLTTSYEQYF	TGTGCCAGTCTGCCCGGACAGCTCTTAACCACCTCCTACGAGCAGTACTTC
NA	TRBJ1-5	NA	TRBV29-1	CSVAGESNQPQHF	TGCAGCGTGGCGGGGGAAAGCAATCAGCCCCAGCATTTT
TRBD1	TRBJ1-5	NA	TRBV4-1	CASSQVGRQGGGNQPQHF	TGCGCCAGCAGCCAAGTTGGACGACAGGGGGGAGGCAATCAGCCCCAGCATTTT
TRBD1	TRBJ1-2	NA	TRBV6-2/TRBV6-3	CASSSGDRGGYGYTF	TGTGCCAGCAGTTCGGGGGACAGGGGAGGATATGGCTACACCTTC
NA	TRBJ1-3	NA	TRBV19	CASSPQGLAVNTIYF	TGTGCCAGTAGTCCACAGGGTTTGGCGGTAAACACCATATATTTT
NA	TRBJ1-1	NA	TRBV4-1	CASSQALVNTEAFF	TGCGCCAGCAGCCAAGCCTTAGTGAACACTGAAGCTTTCTTT
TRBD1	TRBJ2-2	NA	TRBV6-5	CATRGLNTGELFF	TGTGCCACCAGGGGGCTGAACACCGGGGAGCTGTTTTTT
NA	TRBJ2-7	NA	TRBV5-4	CASNRNGGSGGEQYF	TGTGCCAGCAACCGAAATGGGGGGTCAGGAGGCGAGCAGTACTTC
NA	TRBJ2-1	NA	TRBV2	CASSRSFYEQFF	TGTGCCAGCAGTCGGAGTTTCTATGAGCAGTTCTTC